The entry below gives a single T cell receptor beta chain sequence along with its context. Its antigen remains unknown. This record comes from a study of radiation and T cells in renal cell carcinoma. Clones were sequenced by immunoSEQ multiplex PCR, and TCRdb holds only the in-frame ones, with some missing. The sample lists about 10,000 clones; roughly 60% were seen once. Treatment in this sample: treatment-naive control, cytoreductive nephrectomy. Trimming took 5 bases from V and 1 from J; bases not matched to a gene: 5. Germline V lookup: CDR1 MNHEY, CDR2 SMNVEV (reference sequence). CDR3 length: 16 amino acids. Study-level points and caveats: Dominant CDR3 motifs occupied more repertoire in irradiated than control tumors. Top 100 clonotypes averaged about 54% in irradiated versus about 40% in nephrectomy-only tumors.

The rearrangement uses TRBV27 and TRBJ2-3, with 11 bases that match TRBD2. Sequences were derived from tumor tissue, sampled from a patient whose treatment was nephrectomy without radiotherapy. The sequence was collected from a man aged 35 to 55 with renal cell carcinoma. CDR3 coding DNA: TGTGCCAGCAGTGGGTTAGCGGGAGGGCGCACAGATACGCAGTATTTT. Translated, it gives CASSGLAGGRTDTQYF.